The 24 T cell receptor beta chains below come from one sample, sequenced in a study of shared clonotypes between healthy human individuals. The protocol was immunoSEQ multiplex PCR, while the TCRdb copy is restricted to in-frame clones and leaves out a portion. The sample contains 400,000 to 600,000 clones, roughly 95% of which appear only once. Sample: naive CD4+ T cells sorted from blood. The subset here: CD45RA+ positively selected. The receptors derive from a woman in her thirties in good health.

The chain couples TRBV9 to TRBJ1-3, with D tentatively TRBD1 (5 bases). V was cut by 1 base and J by 3 bases, with 11 bases left in between. The CDR3 is made up of 15 amino acids. Germline lookup yields CDR1 SGDLS and CDR2 YYNGEE. The CDR3 DNA follows: TGTGCCAGCAGCGTAATAGGGGCTGATGGAAACACCATATATTTT. The encoded protein is CASSVIGADGNTIYF.

CDR3 coding DNA: TGTGCCAGCAGCTTAGAGGGGGCTAGCGGGAGGGGAGAGCAGTACTTC. It specifies CASSLEGASGRGEQYF. This chain uses TRBV7-2 with TRBJ2-7, with 12 positions matching TRBD2. The V gene end was trimmed by 1 base and the J gene end by 7 bases; junction bases not matched to a gene: 8. This CDR3 is built from 16 residues. From germline, CDR1 is SGHTA and CDR2 FQGNSA.

The CDR3: CASSEARTSYYEQYF. The CDR3 DNA reads as TGTGCCAGTAGTGAGGCTAGGACTAGCTACTACGAGCAGTACTTC. The rearrangement uses TRBV19 and TRBJ2-7, with 8 bases identical to TRBD2. The germline V gene has CDR1 LNHDA and CDR2 SQIVND (reference sequence). V was clipped by 5 bases and J by 3 bases; unmatched bases: 9. This CDR3 spans 15 amino acids.

This chain connects TRBV28 to TRBJ2-5, with D perhaps matching TRBD1 (6 bases). The DNA matches TRBJ2-7 better at its end, which makes the J call doubtful. The CDR3 consists of 16 residues. Germline V gene lookup returns CDR1 MDHEN and CDR2 SYDVKM. The CDR3 coding sequence is TGTGCCAGCACTCCTACCCAAGACAGGCCCAACAACGAGCAGTACTTC. Protein: CASTPTQDRPNNEQYF.

The V gene is TRBV5-1, the J gene TRBJ2-3, with 14 bases matching TRBD2. V lost 4 bases and J lost 0; bases outside the gene matches: 10. This CDR3 comprises 19 residues. Germline loops: CDR1 SGHRS, CDR2 YFSETQ. DNA of the CDR3: TGCGCCAGCAGCCCTCGGACTAGCGGGAGGACATATAGCACAGATACGCAGTATTTT. Translation gives CASSPRTSGRTYSTDTQYF.

This clone was detected only once. The gene calls are TRBV7-6 and TRBJ2-1; D call uncertain. The germline CDR1 and CDR2 sequences are SGHVS and FNYEAQ. Trimming shortened V by 2 bases and J by 7 bases, and 9 bases separated the two germline ends. This CDR3 comprises 13 residues. The CDR3 region has the DNA TGTGCCAGCAGCTTATTACTGATGAATGAGCAGTTCTTC. It specifies CASSLLLMNEQFF.

This clone was seen just once. The V call is TRBV7-9, the J call TRBJ1-2; 7 bases are shared with TRBD1. The CDR3 sequence is 14 residues long. V lost 8 bases to trimming and J lost 6 bases; unmatched junction nucleotides: 12. Germline CDR1 and CDR2: SEHNR and FQNEAQ (reference sequence). The CDR3 here is CASGINRGEDGYTF. The CDR3 DNA is TGTGCCAGCGGGATAAACAGGGGCGAGGATGGCTACACCTTC.

The V gene is TRBV9, the J gene TRBJ1-1; D not resolved. Germline assignment: CDR1 SGDLS and CDR2 YYNGEE. The CDR3 loop spans 18 amino acids. Deletions cut 0 bases from V and 0 bases from J, with 18 bases between. CDR3 DNA sequence: TGTGCCAGCAGCGTAGCTACCGGCCGCTATTATCTGAACACTGAAGCTTTCTTT. As protein: CASSVATGRYYLNTEAFF.

The chain joins TRBV5-1 to TRBJ1-3, with 7 positions matching TRBD1. This CDR3 spans 15 amino acids. The germline V gene has CDR1 SGHRS and CDR2 YFSETQ. With 4 bases clipped from V and 3 bases from J, the junction kept 7 bases outside the gene matches. This CDR3 reads CASSTETGFGNTIYF. The CDR3 DNA is TGCGCCAGCAGCACAGAGACAGGGTTTGGAAACACCATATATTTT.

V usage is TRBV18 and J usage is TRBJ2-1; 8 nucleotides align to TRBD1. With 2 bases clipped from V and 5 bases from J, the junction kept 5 bases outside the gene matches. CDR3 length equals 15 residues. CDR1 and CDR2 from the germline V gene are KGHSH and LQKENI. The CDR3 DNA sequence: TGTGCCAGCTCACCAAGGACAGGGCCCAACAATGAGCAGTTCTTC. This sequence encodes CASSPRTGPNNEQFF.

The chain uses TRBV4-1 and TRBJ2-4, with 13 bases matching TRBD2. Germline loops: CDR1 MGHRA, CDR2 YSYEKL. Germline trimming cut 0 bases from V and 9 bases from J; bases unmatched to any gene: 14. The CDR3 loop spans 19 amino acids. CDR3: CASSQDWDTSGRARTIQYF. CDR3 bases: TGCGCCAGCAGCCAAGATTGGGACACTAGCGGGAGGGCGCGAACCATTCAGTACTTC.

The rearrangement uses TRBV11-2 and TRBJ1-1; TRBD1 matches 7 bases. J lost 4 bases, V lost 4 bases, and 9 bases had no gene match. Germline CDR1 SGHAT, CDR2 FQNNGV. This CDR3 is 15 amino acids long. This chain's CDR3 is CASSSNRGRGTEAFF. The CDR3 DNA reads as TGTGCCAGCAGCTCTAACAGGGGACGGGGCACTGAAGCTTTCTTT.

The V gene is TRBV27, the J gene TRBJ2-7; D gene unclear. The V end lost 0 bases, the J end lost 2 bases, and 8 bases lay between the germline ends. Germline V CDR1 and CDR2: MNHEY, SMNVEV (reference sequence). The CDR3 sequence is 14 residues long. CDR3 DNA: TGTGCCAGCAGTTTATCAGGGTTCGCCTACGAGCAGTACTTC. This codes for CASSLSGFAYEQYF.

This rearrangement joins TRBV4-2 to TRBJ2-7; no clear D gene. The V gene lost 1 base and the J gene lost 3 bases, with 7 bases spanning the gap. Germline CDR1 reads LGHNA; CDR2 reads YNFKEQ. This CDR3 comprises 13 residues. In DNA form, the CDR3 reads TGTGCCAGCAGCCAAGTACCGGACTACGAGCAGTACTTC. It is translated as CASSQVPDYEQYF.

The V gene is TRBV20-1, the J gene TRBJ2-1; no clear D gene. Germline V lookup: CDR1 DFQATT, CDR2 SNEGSKA (reference sequence). This CDR3 is 10 amino acids long. The V end was cut by 5 bases, the J end by 3 bases, with 2 bases between. The CDR3 here is CSAFYNEQFF. The CDR3 DNA follows: TGCAGTGCTTTCTACAATGAGCAGTTCTTC.

The rearrangement joins TRBV27 to TRBJ2-1, with D uncertain. From germline, CDR1 is MNHEY and CDR2 SMNVEV (reference sequence). Trimming pared 5 bases from V and 4 bases from J, leaving 9 bases between. This CDR3 comprises 13 residues. DNA for the CDR3: TGTGCCAGCAGTAGGATTACTTACAATGAGCAGTTCTTC. It yields the protein CASSRITYNEQFF.

This clone has only one observation. The rearrangement joins TRBV19 to TRBJ2-7; 7 bases fit TRBD1. Germline-derived CDR1 and CDR2 are LNHDA and SQIVND (reference sequence). The junction had 6 bases not matched to a gene; V was cut back by 4 bases and J by 9 bases. CDR3 length equals 12 residues. As DNA, the CDR3 is TGTGCCAGTAGTAGTAGGGGGCTGCCGCAGTACTTC. It translates to CASSSRGLPQYF.

This chain uses TRBV18 with TRBJ2-7; D gene uncertain. This CDR3 has 13 amino acids. Germline CDR1 is KGHSH and CDR2 is LQKENI. Between the trimmed V and J ends, which lost 0 bases and 5 bases, there was a span of 8 bases. CDR3 residues: CASSPPVQDEQYF. CDR3 nucleotide sequence: TGTGCCAGCTCACCACCGGTCCAAGACGAGCAGTACTTC.

This clone has only one observation. Other nucleotide sequences in the sample specify the same CDR3. This chain connects TRBV5-4 to TRBJ2-7; 12 bases line up with TRBD2. J was trimmed by 2 bases and V by 4 bases; bases with no gene match: 4. Per germline, CDR1 SGHNT and CDR2 YYREEE (reference sequence). The CDR3 length is 15 residues. CDR3 residues: CASSPGLAGTYEQYF. The CDR3 DNA sequence: TGTGCCAGCAGCCCCGGACTAGCGGGGACCTACGAGCAGTACTTC.

CDR3 sequence: CASGWRPGLAESTDTQYF. Here the CDR3 DNA reads TGTGCCAGCGGTTGGAGGCCGGGCCTAGCGGAGAGCACAGATACGCAGTATTTT. The gene calls are TRBV7-9 and TRBJ2-3; 7 nucleotides agree with TRBD2. The CDR3 loop spans 18 amino acids. Trimming at V came to 8 bases and at J to 0 bases, leaving 17 bases not matched to a gene. The V gene's germline CDR1 is SEHNR and CDR2 FQNEAQ (reference sequence).

The chain couples TRBV21-1 to TRBJ2-1; TRBD1 is the table's D call and was not checked against the DNA. TRBV21-1 represents a pseudogene. The CDR3 covers 15 residues. The CDR3 DNA is TGTGCCAGCAGCAAAGGGACAGGATACTACAATGAGCAGTTCTTC. It encodes CASSKGTGYYNEQFF.

The gene calls are TRBV7-9 and TRBJ1-1; 9 bases agree with TRBD1. J lost 6 bases, V lost 4 bases, and 6 bases had no gene match. Germline V CDR1 and CDR2: SEHNR, FQNEAQ (reference sequence). The CDR3 contains 14 residues. This CDR3 reads CASSWTGEGAEAFF. The CDR3, as DNA: TGTGCCAGCAGCTGGACAGGGGAGGGTGCTGAAGCTTTCTTT.

This chain joins TRBV13 and TRBJ2-7; 9 nucleotides align to TRBD1. V trimming: 4 bases; J trimming: 2 bases; junction bases outside the gene matches: 6. The CDR3 loop spans 15 amino acids. Germline CDR1 and CDR2: PRHDT and FYEKMQ (reference sequence). The CDR3 region is CASSSHGTGTYEQYF. The CDR3 DNA is TGTGCCAGCAGCTCCCACGGGACAGGGACCTACGAGCAGTACTTC.

This sequence joins TRBV2 and TRBJ2-7; 8 nucleotides align to TRBD1. The V and J ends lost 5 bases and 6 bases, in that order; junction bases with no gene match: 12. In germline, CDR1 is SNHLY, CDR2 FYNNEI. This CDR3 has 15 amino acids. The CDR3 protein is CASSPILRTGREQYF. DNA of the CDR3: TGTGCCAGCAGTCCCATACTACGGACAGGGCGCGAGCAGTACTTC.